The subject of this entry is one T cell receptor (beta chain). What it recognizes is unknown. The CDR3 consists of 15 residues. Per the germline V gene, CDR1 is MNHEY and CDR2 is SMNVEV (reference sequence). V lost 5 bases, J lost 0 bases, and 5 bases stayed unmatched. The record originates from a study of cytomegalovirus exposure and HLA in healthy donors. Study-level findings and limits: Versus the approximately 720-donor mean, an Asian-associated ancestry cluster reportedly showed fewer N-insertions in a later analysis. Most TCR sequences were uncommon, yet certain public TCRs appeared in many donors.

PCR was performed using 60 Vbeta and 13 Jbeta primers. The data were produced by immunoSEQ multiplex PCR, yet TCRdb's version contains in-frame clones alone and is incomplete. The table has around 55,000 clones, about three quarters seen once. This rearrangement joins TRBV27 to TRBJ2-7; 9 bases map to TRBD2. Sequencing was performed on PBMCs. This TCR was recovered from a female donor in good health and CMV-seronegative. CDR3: CASSPSGAFSYEQYF. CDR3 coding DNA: TGTGCCAGCAGTCCTAGCGGGGCCTTCTCCTACGAGCAGTACTTC.